This T cell receptor beta chain emerged from a study of shared clonotypes between healthy human individuals. Study-level points and caveats: For naive CD4 cells, 4.5% to 6.5% of clonotypes were shared across a handful of donors.

It was at deep level that the assay was run. TCRdb's table, derived via immunoSEQ multiplex PCR, lists solely in-frame clones and lacks some. The sample consists of 2 million to 2.5 million clones, around 95% of them appearing once. This clone showed up just once. The target antigen is unknown. This CDR3 is 15 amino acids long. V was pared by 0 bases and J by 3 bases, with 9 bases between. Germline V CDR1 and CDR2: LNHNV, YYDKDF (reference sequence). The chain joins TRBV15 to TRBJ1-5; D is perhaps TRBD1 (6 bases). The receptor comes from a young man in good health. Sequenced: naive CD4+ T cells sorted from blood. Subset noted: CD45RA+ positively selected. This CDR3 reads CATSREGGYNQPQHF. CDR3 nucleotide sequence: TGTGCCACCAGCAGAGAAGGGGGGTACAATCAGCCCCAGCATTTT.